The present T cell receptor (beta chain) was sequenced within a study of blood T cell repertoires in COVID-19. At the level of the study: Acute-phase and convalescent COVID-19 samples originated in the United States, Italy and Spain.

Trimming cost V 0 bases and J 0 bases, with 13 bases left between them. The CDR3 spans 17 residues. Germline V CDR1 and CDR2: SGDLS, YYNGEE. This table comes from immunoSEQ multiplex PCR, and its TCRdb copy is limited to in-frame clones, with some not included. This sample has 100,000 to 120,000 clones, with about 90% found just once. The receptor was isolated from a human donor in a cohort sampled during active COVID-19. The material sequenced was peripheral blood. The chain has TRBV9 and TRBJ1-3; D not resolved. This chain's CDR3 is CASSVEAGFNSGNTIYF. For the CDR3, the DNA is TGTGCCAGCAGCGTAGAGGCAGGTTTTAACTCTGGAAACACCATATATTTT.